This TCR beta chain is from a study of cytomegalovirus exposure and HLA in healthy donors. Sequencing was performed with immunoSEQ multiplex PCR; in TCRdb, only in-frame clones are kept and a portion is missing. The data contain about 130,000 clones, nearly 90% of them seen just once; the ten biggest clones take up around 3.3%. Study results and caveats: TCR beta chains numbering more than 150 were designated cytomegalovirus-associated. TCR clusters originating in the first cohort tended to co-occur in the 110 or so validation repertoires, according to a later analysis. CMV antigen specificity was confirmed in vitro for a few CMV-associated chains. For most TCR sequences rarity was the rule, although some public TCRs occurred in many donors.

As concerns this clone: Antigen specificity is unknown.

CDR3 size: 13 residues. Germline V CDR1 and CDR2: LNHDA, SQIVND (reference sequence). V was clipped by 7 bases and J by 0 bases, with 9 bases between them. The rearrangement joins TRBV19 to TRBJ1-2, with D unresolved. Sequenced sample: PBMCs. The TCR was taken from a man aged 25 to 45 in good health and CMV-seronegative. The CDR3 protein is CASNPEANYGYTF. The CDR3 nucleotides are TGTGCCAGTAATCCAGAAGCTAACTATGGCTACACCTTC.